These 26 T cell receptor delta chains originate from one sample sequenced in a study of gamma delta lymphoproliferative disorders and STAT genes. The receptor sequences were amplified from genomic DNA of peripheral blood mononuclear cells. TCRdb called clones from the multiplex PCR reads again using CATT. Here the sample spans 100 to 120 delta-chain clones, about an eighth being singletons. Sequenced material: blood. All receptors come from a human donor in good health.

To note about this clone: TCRdb's listed protein matches a much larger clone and diverges from this DNA's translation at residue 23, likely through a read error; the protein shown comes from the DNA. The gene calls are TRDV3 and TRDJ1; 11 bases map to TRDD3. Germline V lookup: CDR1 TVYSNPD, CDR2 GDNSRS (reference sequence). The CDR3 runs 25 residues. The CDR3 here is CAFNPSPFLTGEFWGIRGSTDKPIF. In DNA form, the CDR3 reads TGTGCCTTTAACCCCTCCCCCTTTCTGACCGGGGAATTTTGGGGGATACGGGGCTCCACCGATAAACCCATCTTT.

The chain uses TRDV2 and TRDJ1; D might be TRDD3 (6 bases). The germline V gene encodes CDR1 GEAIGNYY and CDR2 EKD. The CDR3 is 16 amino acids. V lost 0 bases and J 4 bases, leaving 17 bases between the germline ends. The CDR3 protein is CACDTVGGGASDKLIF. The CDR3 DNA follows: TGTGCCTGTGACACCGTCGGTGGGGGGGCCAGCGATAAACTCATCTTT.

This clone was seen only a few times. A read error likely explains this, since a far larger clone differs by one base. It is unclear where the CDR3 begins or ends on the DNA, so no DNA is shown, and the CDR3 is as TCRdb lists it. Other DNA sequences in the same sample also yield this CDR3. The chain couples TRAV29/DV5 to TRDJ1; no check of the table's D call, TRDD3, against the DNA was made. The CDR3 extends over 23 residues, inclusive of both ends. CDR1 and CDR2 from the germline V gene are NSMFDY and ISSIKDK. Here the CDR3 reads CSVLLCSKRVGDSSYGRGDKLIF.

This clone was picked up a small number of times. A far larger clone is only one base removed, so a read error is likely. The DNA is omitted, as the CDR3 cannot be located on it reliably, and the CDR3 follows TCRdb's listing. The same CDR3 is also encoded by other DNA sequences in this sample. The chain joins TRAV29/DV5 to TRDJ1; the table calls TRDD3, which could not be checked here. Germline V gene lookup returns CDR1 NSMFDY and CDR2 ISSIKDK. Both ends counted, the CDR3 spans 23 residues. CDR3 protein: CSVLLCSKRVGDSSYGRGDKLIF.

The rearrangement joins TRDV2 to TRDJ1, with TRDD3 identical over 13 bases. Germline V gene lookup returns CDR1 GEAIGNYY and CDR2 EKD. The length of the CDR3 is 19 residues. The V gene end was trimmed by 4 bases and the J gene end by 4 bases; junction bases not matched to a gene: 17. The CDR3, as DNA: TGTGCCTGTGAACCACTGGGGGATACGGGATCAAACGACAACGATAAACTCATCTTT. Translated, it gives CACEPLGDTGSNDNDKLIF.

This clone was found a few times. TCRdb's listed protein matches a much larger clone and diverges from this DNA's translation at residue 14, likely through a read error; the protein shown comes from the DNA. The chain combines TRDV3 with TRDJ1, with TRDD3 matching over 10 bases. Germline loops: CDR1 TVYSNPD, CDR2 GDNSRS (reference sequence). The CDR3 is 25 residues long. J lost 1 base, V lost 1 base, and 36 bases had no gene match. CDR3 region: CAFNPSPFLTGEFRGIRGSTDKLIF. In DNA, the CDR3 is TGTGCCTTTAACCCCTCCCCCTTTCTGACCGGGGAATTTCGGGGGATACGGGGCTCCACCGATAAACTCATCTTT.

In its sample, this clone was seen a few times. A far more abundant clone sits one base away, making this likely a read error. Other DNA sequences in the sample encode the same CDR3. This chain uses TRDV3 with TRDJ1, with TRDD3 matching 11 bases. The CDR3 is 25 residues long. CDR1 is TVYSNPD, CDR2 GDNSRS, per germline (reference sequence). V gave up 1 base and J gave up 1 base; unmatched junction bases: 35. The chain's CDR3 is CAFNPSPFLTGEFWGIRGSTDKLIF. CDR3 coding DNA: TGTGCCTTTAACCCCTCCCCCTTTTTGACCGGGGAATTTTGGGGGATACGGGGCTCCACCGATAAACTCATCTTT.

As concerns this clone: This DNA's translation differs at residue 16 from TCRdb's protein, which comes from a much larger clone; a read error is likely, and the protein shown is translated from the DNA. The chain is built from TRDV3 and TRDJ1, with a weak D call TRDD3 (6 bases). Trimming left V 1 base short and J 1 base short, with 46 bases between. The germline V gene encodes CDR1 TVYSNPD and CDR2 GDNSRS (reference sequence). The CDR3 sequence is 25 residues long. The CDR3 loop is CAFNPSPFLTGEFWGVRGSTDKLIF. In DNA, the CDR3 is TGTGCCTTTAACCCCTCCCCCTTTCTGACCGGGGAATTTTGGGGGGTACGGGGCTCCACCGATAAACTCATCTTT. The entire variable domain, with the rest obtained from reference TRDV3 and TRDJ1, is as follows: CDKVTQSSPDQTVASGSEVVLLCTYDTVYSNPDLFWYRIRPDYSFQFVFYGDNSRSEGADFTQGRFSVKHILTQKAFHLVISPVRTEDSATYYCAFNPSPFLTGEFWGVRGSTDKLIFGKGTRVTVEP.

Regarding this clone: A far larger clone is a single base away, which makes a read error likely. No DNA is shown, since the ends of the CDR3 on it are uncertain; the CDR3 is the one TCRdb lists. V gene TRAV29/DV5 combines with J gene TRDJ1; TRDD3, the table's D call, was not compared with the DNA. Including both end residues, the CDR3 is 23 amino acids long. Germline CDR1 and CDR2: NSMFDY and ISSIKDK. The CDR3 here is CSVLLCSKRVGDSSYGRGDKLIF.

This clone was seen more than once but under ten times. The rearrangement links TRDV2 to TRDJ1; D is perhaps TRDD3 (6 bases). Trimming cost V 6 bases and J 3 bases, with 16 bases left between them. The CDR3 consists of 14 residues. Germline loops: CDR1 GEAIGNYY, CDR2 EKD. The CDR3 region has the DNA TGTGCCTGTAACTCGCTGGGGATCCCCGATAAACTCATCTTT. Its protein product is CACNSLGIPDKLIF.

Points on this clone: Only one base separates this from a far larger clonotype, so it likely reflects a read error. The DNA is omitted, as the CDR3 cannot be located on it reliably, and the CDR3 follows TCRdb's listing. V usage is TRAV29/DV5 and J usage is TRDJ1; the table calls TRDD3, which could not be checked here. In germline, CDR1 is NSMFDY, CDR2 ISSIKDK. With termini counted, the CDR3 has 23 amino acids. CDR3: CSVLLCSKRVGDSSYGRGDKLIF.

This clone turned up a few times. Since a far larger clone is one base different, this is likely a read error. No DNA is shown, since the ends of the CDR3 on it are uncertain; the CDR3 is the one TCRdb lists. The rearrangement links TRAV29/DV5 to TRDJ1; TRDD3 is the table's D call, not checked against the DNA. Ends included, the CDR3 has 23 residues. Germline loops: CDR1 NSMFDY, CDR2 ISSIKDK. The CDR3: CSVLLCSKRVGDSSYGRGDKLIF.

This clone was detected a few times. The amino acid sequence in TCRdb belongs to a much larger clone and departs from this DNA's translation at residue 12, likely a sequencing read error; the sequence shown is translated from the DNA. This chain connects TRDV3 to TRDJ1; 11 nucleotides match TRDD3. CDR3 size: 25 residues. J was trimmed by 1 base and V by 1 base; bases with no gene match: 35. The germline CDR1 and CDR2 sequences are TVYSNPD and GDNSRS (reference sequence). The CDR3 region is CAFNPSPFLTGKFWGIRGSTDKLIF. CDR3 bases: TGTGCCTTTAACCCCTCCCCCTTTCTGACCGGGAAATTTTGGGGGATACGGGGCTCCACCGATAAACTCATCTTT.

This rearrangement joins TRDV2 to TRDJ1; 13 positions match TRDD3. The length of the CDR3 is 19 residues. Germline-derived CDR1 and CDR2 are GEAIGNYY and EKD. The V gene end was trimmed by 0 bases and the J gene end by 3 bases; junction bases not matched to a gene: 12. CDR3 residues: CACDTVTGGYGKGADKLIF. In DNA, the CDR3 is TGTGCCTGTGACACCGTCACTGGGGGATACGGAAAAGGGGCCGATAAACTCATCTTT.

This clone was detected only a few times. V usage is TRDV2 and J usage is TRDJ1, with D unresolved. Germline CDR1 is GEAIGNYY and CDR2 is EKD. The CDR3 is 16 residues long. The V end lost 0 bases, the J end lost 0 bases, and 13 bases lay between the germline ends. The CDR3 reads CACDTVGGGNTDKLIF. The CDR3 DNA is TGTGCCTGTGACACCGTCGGCGGTGGTAACACCGATAAACTCATCTTT.

By proportion, this clone is large. The V gene remains uncalled, whereas the J gene is TRDJ1; no DNA check was done on the table's D call, TRDD3. The CDR3 extends over 19 amino acids. This CDR3 is CASFSRYWGIRLYTDKLIF. CDR3 coding DNA: TGTGCTTCATTCAGTCGTTACTGGGGGATACGCTTGTACACCGATAAACTCATCTTT.

About this clone: The protein held in TCRdb is that of a much larger clone and does not match this DNA's translation at residue 22, likely because of a read error; the protein shown is translated from the DNA. The rearrangement links TRDV3 to TRDJ1; 11 nucleotides match TRDD3. This CDR3 comprises 25 residues. Germline V CDR1 and CDR2: TVYSNPD, GDNSRS (reference sequence). The CDR3 sequence: CAFNPSPFLTGEFWGIRGSTDRLIF. The DNA for the CDR3 is TGTGCCTTTAACCCCTCCCCCTTTCTGACCGGGGAATTTTGGGGGATACGGGGCTCCACCGATAGACTCATCTTT.

A few counts support this clone. A far bigger clonotype differs at one base, so this is likely a read error. Other DNA sequences in the same sample also yield this CDR3. J is TRDJ1 and V is TRDV3; 11 bases are a match to TRDD3. This CDR3 spans 25 amino acids. Per germline, CDR1 TVYSNPD and CDR2 GDNSRS (reference sequence). This CDR3 reads CAFNPSPFLTGEFWGIRGSTDKLIF. CDR3 DNA sequence: TGTGCCTTTAACCCCTCCCCCTTTCTGACCGGGGAATTTTGGGGGATACGGGGCTCCACCGATAAGCTCATCTTT.

Notes on this clone: The DNA is left out, because the CDR3 cannot be placed on it with certainty; the CDR3 is given as TCRdb lists it. CDR3 in amino acids: CSVLLCSKRVGDSSYGRGDKLIF. The chain recombines TRAV29/DV5 with TRDJ1; the table assigns TRDD3, which was not confirmed against the DNA. CDR1 is NSMFDY, CDR2 ISSIKDK, per germline. The CDR3 contains 23 residues when both ends are counted.

Points on this clone: This likely reflects a read error, since a far larger clone is one base away. The DNA is omitted, as the CDR3 cannot be located on it reliably, and the CDR3 follows TCRdb's listing. The gene calls are TRAV29/DV5 and TRDJ1; the DNA was not compared with TRDD3, the D call given in the table. The CDR3 adds up to 23 amino acids, both ends counted. Germline CDR1 is NSMFDY and CDR2 is ISSIKDK. CDR3 amino acids: CSVLLCSKRVGDSSYGRGDKLIF.

As for this clone: This sequence is one base from a far larger clone and is likely a read error. The DNA is left out, because the CDR3 cannot be placed on it with certainty; the CDR3 is given as TCRdb lists it. J is TRDJ1 and V is TRAV29/DV5; the tabulated D call, TRDD3, remains unverified against the DNA. Germline-derived CDR1 and CDR2 are NSMFDY and ISSIKDK. The CDR3 contains 23 residues when both ends are counted. This CDR3 is CSVLLCSKRVGDSSYGRGDKLIF.

The CDR3 sequence: CALGDPSGETYWGIEHKLIF. CDR3 sequence (DNA): TGTGCTCTTGGGGACCCTTCTGGGGAGACCTACTGGGGGATAGAGCATAAACTCATCTTT. V is TRDV1 and J is TRDJ1, with 11 bases aligning to TRDD3. CDR3 length: 20 amino acids. With 3 bases clipped from V and 6 bases from J, the junction kept 21 bases outside the gene matches. The germline V gene has CDR1 TSWWSYY and CDR2 QGS.

Only a few counts were recorded for this clone. The chain has TRDV1 and TRDJ1; D may be TRDD3 (6 bases). Looked up from germline, CDR1 is TSWWSYY and CDR2 is QGS. This CDR3 comprises 18 residues. V lost 0 bases, J lost 9 bases, and 26 bases lay in between. The CDR3 spells CALGELLSSRNGYWELIF. CDR3 in DNA: TGTGCTCTTGGGGAACTACTATCCTCGAGAAATGGGTACTGGGAACTCATCTTT.

A remark on this clone: It differs at one base from a far larger clone, so likely a read error. Other DNA sequences in the same sample also yield this CDR3. V is TRAV29/DV5 and J is TRDJ1; D may be TRDD2 or TRDD3 (7 bases each). The length of the CDR3 is 23 residues. Germline V gives CDR1 NSMFDY, CDR2 ISSIKDK. The CDR3 loop is CSVLLCSKRVGDSSYGRGDKLIF. The CDR3 DNA reads as TGCAGTGTACTTCTATGCAGCAAGCGCGTCGGGGATAGTTCCTACGGTAGGGGTGATAAACTCATCTTT.

Concerning this clone itself: A far larger clone is one nucleotide away, so this likely arose from a read error. The limits of the CDR3 on the DNA are not certain, so only TCRdb's listed CDR3 is given. The chain joins TRAV29/DV5 to TRDJ1; the listed D gene, TRDD3, was not tested against the DNA. The CDR3 adds up to 23 amino acids, both ends counted. The germline gives CDR1 NSMFDY, CDR2 ISSIKDK. CDR3 residues: CSVLLCSKRVGDSSYGRGDKLIF.

The chain combines TRAV38-2/DV8 with TRDJ2; D gene uncertain. The CDR3 sequence is 11 residues long. Germline V gives CDR1 TSESDYY, CDR2 QEAYKQQN. V gave up 9 bases and J gave up 17 bases, with 20 bases separating them. The CDR3 protein is CAFSGNTPLFF. The CDR3 nucleotides are TGTGCTTTTTCAGGAAACACACCTCTTTTCTTT.